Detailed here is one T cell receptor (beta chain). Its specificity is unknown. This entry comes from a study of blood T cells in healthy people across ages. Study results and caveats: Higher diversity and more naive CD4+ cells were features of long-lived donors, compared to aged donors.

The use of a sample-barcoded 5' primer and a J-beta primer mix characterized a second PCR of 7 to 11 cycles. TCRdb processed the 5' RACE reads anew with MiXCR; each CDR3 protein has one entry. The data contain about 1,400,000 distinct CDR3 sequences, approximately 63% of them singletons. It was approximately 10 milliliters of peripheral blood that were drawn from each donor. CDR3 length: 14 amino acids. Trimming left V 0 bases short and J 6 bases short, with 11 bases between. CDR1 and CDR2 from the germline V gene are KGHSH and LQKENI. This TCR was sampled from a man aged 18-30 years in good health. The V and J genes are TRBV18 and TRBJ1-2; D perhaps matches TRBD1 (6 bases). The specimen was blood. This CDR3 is CASSPPEGGNGYTF. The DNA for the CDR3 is TGTGCCAGCTCACCACCGGAGGGGGGCAATGGCTACACCTTC.